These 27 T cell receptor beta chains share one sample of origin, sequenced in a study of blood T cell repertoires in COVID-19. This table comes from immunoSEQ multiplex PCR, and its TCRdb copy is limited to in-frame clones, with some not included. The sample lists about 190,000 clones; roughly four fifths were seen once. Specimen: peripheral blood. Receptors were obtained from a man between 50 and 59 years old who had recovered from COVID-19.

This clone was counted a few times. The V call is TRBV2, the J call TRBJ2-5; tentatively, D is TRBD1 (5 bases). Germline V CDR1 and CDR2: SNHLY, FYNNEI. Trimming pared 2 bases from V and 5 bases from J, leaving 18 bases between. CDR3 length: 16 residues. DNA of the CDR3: TGTGCCAGCAGTGAACTTGGCCGAGCAAGGGGTGAGACCCAGTACTTC. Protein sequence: CASSELGRARGETQYF.

This CDR3 reads CASSQARRDYGYTF. The CDR3 DNA is TGTGCCAGCAGCCAAGCCCGGCGGGACTATGGCTACACCTTC. The chain uses TRBV3-1 (or the pseudogene TRBV3-2) and TRBJ1-2; D is uncertain. The CDR3 has 14 amino acids. The germline CDR1 and CDR2 sequences are LGHDT and YNNKEL (reference sequence). Trimming left V 1 base short and J 3 bases short, with 9 bases between.

In DNA form, the CDR3 reads TGTGCCAGCAGTCCGTTCGCACACAGGGTCCCCAATGAGCAGTTCTTC. It yields the protein CASSPFAHRVPNEQFF. J is TRBJ2-1 and V is TRBV28; maybe TRBD1 (6 bases). CDR3 length: 16 amino acids. Germline lookup yields CDR1 MDHEN and CDR2 SYDVKM. V was cut by 5 bases and J by 6 bases, with 20 bases left in between.

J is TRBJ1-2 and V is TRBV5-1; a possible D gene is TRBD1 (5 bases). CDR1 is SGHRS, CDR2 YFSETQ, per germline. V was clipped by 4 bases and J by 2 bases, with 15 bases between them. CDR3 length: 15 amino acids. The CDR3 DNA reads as TGCGCCAGCAGCACCGGGGGTACGGGCAACTATGGCTACACCTTC. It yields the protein CASSTGGTGNYGYTF.

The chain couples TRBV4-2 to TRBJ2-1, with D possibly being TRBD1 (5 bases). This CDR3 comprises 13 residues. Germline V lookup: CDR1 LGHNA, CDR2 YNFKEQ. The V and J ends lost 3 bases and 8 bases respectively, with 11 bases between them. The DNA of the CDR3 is TGTGCCAGCAGCCACCCCGACAGCTATGAGCAGTTCTTC. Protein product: CASSHPDSYEQFF.

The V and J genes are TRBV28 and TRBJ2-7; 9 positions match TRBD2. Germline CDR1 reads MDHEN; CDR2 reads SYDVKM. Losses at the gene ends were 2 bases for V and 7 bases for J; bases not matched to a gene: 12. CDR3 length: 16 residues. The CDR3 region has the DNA TGTGCCAGCAGTTTAATAACGGCTAGCGGGACCGGGGAGCAGTACTTC. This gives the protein CASSLITASGTGEQYF.

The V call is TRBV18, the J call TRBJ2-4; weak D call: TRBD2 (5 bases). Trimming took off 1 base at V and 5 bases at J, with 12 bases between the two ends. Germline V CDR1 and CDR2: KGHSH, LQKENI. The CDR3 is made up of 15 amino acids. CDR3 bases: TGTGCCAGCTCACCACTAGCGACAATTCAAAACATTCAGTACTTC. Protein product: CASSPLATIQNIQYF. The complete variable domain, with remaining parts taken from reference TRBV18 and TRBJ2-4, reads NAGVMQNPRHLVRRRGQEARLRCSPMKGHSHVYWYRQLPEEGLKFMVYLQKENIIDESGMPKERFSAEFPKEGPSILRIQQVVRGDSAAYFCASSPLATIQNIQYFGAGTRLSVL.

Written as DNA, the CDR3 is TGTGCCAGCAGCTTACTAGAGGTTGAGCAGTTCTTC. It translates to CASSLLEVEQFF. The chain recombines TRBV7-2 with TRBJ2-1; D is unresolved. The germline V gene has CDR1 SGHTA and CDR2 FQGNSA. This CDR3 has 12 residues. V lost 2 bases, J lost 9 bases, and 8 bases lay in between.

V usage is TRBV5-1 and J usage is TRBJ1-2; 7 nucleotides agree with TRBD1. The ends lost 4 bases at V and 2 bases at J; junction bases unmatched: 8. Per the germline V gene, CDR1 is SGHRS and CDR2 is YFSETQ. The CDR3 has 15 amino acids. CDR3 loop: CASSPGGFRNYGYTF. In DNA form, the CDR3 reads TGCGCCAGCAGCCCAGGGGGGTTTAGAAACTATGGCTACACCTTC.

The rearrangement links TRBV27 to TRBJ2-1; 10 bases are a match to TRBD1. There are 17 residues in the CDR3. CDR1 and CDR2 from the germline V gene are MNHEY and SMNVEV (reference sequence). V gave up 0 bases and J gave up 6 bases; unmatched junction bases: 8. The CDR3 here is CASSLSGGQGWGNEQFF. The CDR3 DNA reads TGTGCCAGCAGTTTATCGGGGGGACAGGGGTGGGGCAATGAGCAGTTCTTC.

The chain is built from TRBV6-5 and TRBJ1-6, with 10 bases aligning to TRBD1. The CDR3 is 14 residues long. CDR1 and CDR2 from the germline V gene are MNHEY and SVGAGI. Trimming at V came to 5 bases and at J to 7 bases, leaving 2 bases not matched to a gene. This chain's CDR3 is CASSMDRGNSPLHF. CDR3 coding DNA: TGTGCCAGCAGTATGGACAGGGGGAATTCACCCCTCCACTTT.

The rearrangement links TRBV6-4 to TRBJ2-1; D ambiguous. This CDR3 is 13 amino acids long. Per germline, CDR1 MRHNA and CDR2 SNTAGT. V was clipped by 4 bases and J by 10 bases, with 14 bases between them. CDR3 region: CASSASGVAEQFF. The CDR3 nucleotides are TGTGCCAGCAGTGCTAGTGGAGTAGCAGAGCAGTTCTTC.

CDR3 loop: CASTENTDTQYF. CDR3 DNA sequence: TGTGCCAGTACAGAAAACACAGATACGCAGTATTTT. J is TRBJ2-3 and V is TRBV12-3 or TRBV12-4, with D hard to call. The ends were cut back, 9 bases at V and 2 bases at J, with 9 bases in the middle. The CDR3 length is 12 residues.

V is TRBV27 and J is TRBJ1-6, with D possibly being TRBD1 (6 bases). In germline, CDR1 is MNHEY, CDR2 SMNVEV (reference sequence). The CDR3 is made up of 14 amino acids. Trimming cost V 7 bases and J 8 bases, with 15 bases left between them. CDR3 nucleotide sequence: TGTGCCAGCAACCTTGGACAGCGCGATTCACCCCTCCACTTT. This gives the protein CASNLGQRDSPLHF.

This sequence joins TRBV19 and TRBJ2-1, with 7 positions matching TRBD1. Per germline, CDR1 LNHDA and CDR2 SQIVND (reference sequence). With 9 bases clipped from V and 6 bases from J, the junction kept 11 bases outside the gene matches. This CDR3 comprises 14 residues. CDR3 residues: CASTPTGVVNEQFF. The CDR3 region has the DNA TGTGCCAGCACCCCAACAGGGGTGGTCAATGAGCAGTTCTTC.

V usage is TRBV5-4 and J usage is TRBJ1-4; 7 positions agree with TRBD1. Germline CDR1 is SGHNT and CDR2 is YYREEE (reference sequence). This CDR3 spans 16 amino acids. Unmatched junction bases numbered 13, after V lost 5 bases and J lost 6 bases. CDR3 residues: CASSESRGQTYEKLFF. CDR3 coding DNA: TGTGCCAGCAGTGAAAGTAGGGGACAGACCTATGAAAAACTGTTTTTT.

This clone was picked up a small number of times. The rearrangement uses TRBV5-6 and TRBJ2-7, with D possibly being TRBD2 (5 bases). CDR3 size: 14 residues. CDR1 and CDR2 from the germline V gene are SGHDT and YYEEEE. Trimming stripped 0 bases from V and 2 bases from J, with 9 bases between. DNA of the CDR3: TGTGCCAGCAGCTTGGGAGGGTCCACCTACGAGCAGTACTTC. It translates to CASSLGGSTYEQYF.

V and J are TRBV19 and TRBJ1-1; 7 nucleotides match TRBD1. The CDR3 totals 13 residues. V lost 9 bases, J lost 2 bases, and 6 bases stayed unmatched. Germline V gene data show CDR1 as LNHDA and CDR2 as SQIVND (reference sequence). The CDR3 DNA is TGTGCCAGCACCGACAGGGATAACACTGAAGCTTTCTTT. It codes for CASTDRDNTEAFF.

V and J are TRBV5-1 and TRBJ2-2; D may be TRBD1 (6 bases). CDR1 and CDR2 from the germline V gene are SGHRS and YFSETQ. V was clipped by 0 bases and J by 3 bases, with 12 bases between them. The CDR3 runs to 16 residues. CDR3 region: CASSLGQGYDTGELFF. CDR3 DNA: TGCGCCAGCAGCTTGGGCCAGGGGTATGACACCGGGGAGCTGTTTTTT.

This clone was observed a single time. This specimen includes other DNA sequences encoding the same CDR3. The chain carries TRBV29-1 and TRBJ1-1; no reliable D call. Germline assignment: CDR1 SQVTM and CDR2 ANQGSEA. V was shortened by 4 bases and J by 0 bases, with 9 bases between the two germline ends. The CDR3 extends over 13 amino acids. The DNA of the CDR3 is TGCAGCGTTGTATGGGCCCTGAACACTGAAGCTTTCTTT. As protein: CSVVWALNTEAFF.

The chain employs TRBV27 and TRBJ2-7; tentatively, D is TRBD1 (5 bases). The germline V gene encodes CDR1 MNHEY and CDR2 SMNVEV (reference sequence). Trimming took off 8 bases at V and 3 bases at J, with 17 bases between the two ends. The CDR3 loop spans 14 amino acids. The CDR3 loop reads CASGLQGGYYEQYF. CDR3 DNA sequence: TGTGCCAGCGGCCTCCAGGGTGGTTACTACGAGCAGTACTTC.

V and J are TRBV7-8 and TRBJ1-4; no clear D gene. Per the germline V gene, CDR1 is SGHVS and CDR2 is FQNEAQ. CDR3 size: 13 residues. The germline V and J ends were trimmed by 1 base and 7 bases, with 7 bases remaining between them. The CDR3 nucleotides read TGTGCCAGCAGCTTAGTCCAGATTGAAAAACTGTTTTTT. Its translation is CASSLVQIEKLFF.

The CDR3 DNA reads as TGTGCCAGCAGTGTTCAGGGCCTTTCCTACGAGCAGTACTTC. Residues: CASSVQGLSYEQYF. The rearrangement uses TRBV25-1 and TRBJ2-7, with D tentatively TRBD1 (5 bases). The CDR3 loop spans 14 amino acids. In germline, CDR1 is MGHDK, CDR2 SYGVNS. Trimming shortened V by 4 bases and J by 1 base, and 11 bases separated the two germline ends.

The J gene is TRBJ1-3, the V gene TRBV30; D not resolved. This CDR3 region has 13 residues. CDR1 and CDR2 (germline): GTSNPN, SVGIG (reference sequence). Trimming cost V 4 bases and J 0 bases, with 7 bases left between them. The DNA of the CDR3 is TGTGCCTGGAACCGGGTCTCTGGAAACACCATATATTTT. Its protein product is CAWNRVSGNTIYF.

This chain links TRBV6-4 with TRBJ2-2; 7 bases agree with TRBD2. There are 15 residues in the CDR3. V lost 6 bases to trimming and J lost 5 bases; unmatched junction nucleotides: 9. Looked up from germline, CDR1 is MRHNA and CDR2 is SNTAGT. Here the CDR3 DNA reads TGTGCCAGCAGCCCCTCTAGCGGCAATACCGGGGAGCTGTTTTTT. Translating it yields CASSPSSGNTGELFF.

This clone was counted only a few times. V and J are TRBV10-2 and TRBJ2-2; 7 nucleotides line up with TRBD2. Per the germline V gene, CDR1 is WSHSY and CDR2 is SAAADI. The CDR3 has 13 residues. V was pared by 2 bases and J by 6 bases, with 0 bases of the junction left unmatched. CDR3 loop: CASSEGLAGELFF. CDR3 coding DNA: TGCGCCAGCAGTGAGGGACTAGCCGGGGAGCTGTTTTTT.

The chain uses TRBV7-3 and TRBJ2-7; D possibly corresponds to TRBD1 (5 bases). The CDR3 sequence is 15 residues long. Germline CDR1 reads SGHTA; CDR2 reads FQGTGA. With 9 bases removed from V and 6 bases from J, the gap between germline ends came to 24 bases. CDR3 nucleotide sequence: TGTGCCAGTCCGAGCAGGGTTTCACGACCTCTCGAGCAGTACTTC. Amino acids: CASPSRVSRPLEQYF.